This TCR beta chain was documented in a study of CD8 T cells in ankylosing spondylitis. In TCRdb, the 5' RACE reads were re-called with MiXCR into one record per CDR3 protein. The table records a few hundred thousand distinct CDR3 sequences, over 8.5% of them present only once. CDR3 size: 16 residues. Germline V gene data show CDR1 as SGHRS and CDR2 as YFSETQ. The J segment lost 5 bases and the V segment lost 0 bases, leaving 6 bases of the junction unmatched. This clonotype was seen repeatedly, ten times or more. This clonotype was obtained from a male donor with ankylosing spondylitis or in good health (not recorded which). This chain uses TRBV5-1 with TRBJ2-5, with 11 positions matching TRBD1. The sample comprised blood, either unsorted or a sorted T cell fraction (not recorded which). The CDR3 is CASSLARTGGGETQYF. In DNA form, the CDR3 reads TGCGCCAGCAGCTTGGCGCGGACAGGGGGCGGGGAGACCCAGTACTTC.